The T cell receptor beta chain under discussion was sequenced for a study of siplizumab effects on memory and regulatory T cells. Study-wide results and caveats: The diversity of naive T cells seemed greater than that of memory cells, and their alloresponse contribution seemed major. A significant reduction in alloreactive sequences traceable to unstimulated CD4+ memory cells was produced by siplizumab. In siplizumab conditions, mappable alloreactive CD4+ clones averaged 68.8% Treg-derived, against 26.9% in controls. For siplizumab cultures, the suppressive function of their proliferating Tregs was not confirmed.

About this clone: Its target is not known.

Generated by immunoSEQ multiplex PCR, the TCRdb table keeps only in-frame clones and is missing some. The table shows under 100,000 clones, with roughly 94% occurring only once. This clonotype was sampled from a human donor in good health. The sequenced sample consisted of non-Treg CD4+ T cells sorted from blood.

The CDR3 sequence is CASSLPTGDEKLFF. The CDR3 DNA is TGCGCCAGCAGCTTGCCGACAGGGGACGAAAAACTGTTTTTT. The chain recombines TRBV5-1 with TRBJ1-4, with TRBD1 matching 8 bases. Germline CDR1 SGHRS, CDR2 YFSETQ. CDR3 length: 14 residues. Trimming at V came to 1 base and at J to 8 bases, leaving 4 bases not matched to a gene.